Listed below are T cell receptor beta chains from one sample, sequenced in a study of blood T cell repertoires in COVID-19. Repertoires were generated with immunoSEQ multiplex PCR, while TCRdb's copy carries only in-frame clones and drops some. The table records around 47,000 clones, around 86% of them present only once. The sample consisted of peripheral blood. These receptors were obtained from a man aged 70 or older with active COVID-19. Both conserved end residues are part of each CDR3. Fields, in order: V gene, D gene, J gene, clone size, CDR3 protein, CDR3 DNA. A D gene is named only where the DNA matches it firmly. The size field is filled for only some rows; it gives once, few, many or a size class.

TRBV4-3,TRBD2,TRBJ2-2,-,CASSLGLAVNTGELFF,TGCGCCAGCAGCCTGGGACTAGCGGTGAACACCGGGGAGCTGTTTTTT
TRBV11-3,TRBD2,TRBJ2-1,-,CASSPGLAGRNEQFF,TGTGCCAGCAGCCCGGGACTAGCGGGTAGAAATGAGCAGTTCTTC
TRBV19,TRBD1,TRBJ1-1,-,CASRLVWAGGTEAFF,TGTGCCAGTAGGCTCGTTTGGGCAGGGGGCACTGAAGCTTTCTTT
TRBV6-1,-,TRBJ2-1,-,CASRVGAEQFF,TGTGCCAGCAGGGTTGGGGCTGAGCAGTTCTTC
TRBV5-1,TRBD1,TRBJ1-2,-,CASSTGTGASYGYTF,TGCGCCAGCAGCACCGGGACAGGGGCCTCCTATGGCTACACCTTC
TRBV2,TRBD1,TRBJ1-1,-,CASSETLGQGRMNTEAFF,TGTGCCAGCAGTGAAACCCTCGGACAGGGGAGAATGAACACTGAAGCTTTCTTT
TRBV29-1,-,TRBJ2-7,-,CSVASGVSSYEQYF,TGCAGCGTGGCCTCAGGGGTAAGCTCCTACGAGCAGTACTTC
TRBV7-9,-,TRBJ1-5,-,CASSLSGQDNQPQHF,TGTGCCAGCAGCTTATCAGGACAAGACAATCAGCCCCAGCATTTT
TRBV6-6,-,TRBJ2-7,once,CASSYAGDEQYF,TGTGCCAGCAGTTACGCAGGGGACGAGCAGTACTTC
TRBV6-5,TRBD2,TRBJ2-3,-,CASSFGLARSTDTQYF,TGTGCCAGCAGTTTTGGACTAGCGCGAAGCACAGATACGCAGTATTTT
TRBV21-1,-,TRBJ1-6,-,CASSPRTGGSPLHF,TGTGCCAGCAGCCCCCGGACAGGGGGTTCACCCCTCCACTTT
TRBV18,-,TRBJ1-2,-,CASSRDGSGYGYTF,TGTGCCAGCTCACGTGACGGCTCAGGATATGGCTACACCTTC
TRBV5-8,-,TRBJ2-5,-,CASSLDDRMETQYF,TGTGCCAGCAGCTTGGACGACAGAATGGAGACCCAGTACTTC
TRBV5-1,-,TRBJ1-1,-,CASTPDRNTEAFF,TGCGCCAGCACCCCCGACAGAAACACTGAAGCTTTCTTT
TRBV4-1,-,TRBJ1-3,few,CASSQDTAGNTIYF,TGCGCCAGCAGCCAAGACACAGCTGGAAACACCATATATTTT
TRBV18,-,TRBJ1-4,-,CASSPGGTNEKLFF,TGTGCCAGCTCACCGGGGGGTACAAATGAAAAACTGTTTTTT
TRBV4-1,-,TRBJ2-1,-,CASSRDRPSSYNEQFF,TGCGCCAGCAGCCGTGACAGGCCGAGCTCCTACAATGAGCAGTTCTTC
TRBV9,TRBD1,TRBJ1-1,-,CASSARTGTNTEAFF,TGTGCCAGCAGCGCTCGGACAGGGACGAACACTGAAGCTTTCTTT
TRBV9,TRBD1,TRBJ1-5,once,CASSVAATGDNQPQHF,TGTGCCAGCAGCGTAGCAGCCACAGGGGACAATCAGCCCCAGCATTTT
TRBV6-5,-,TRBJ2-5,-,CASSYSGGSQETQYF,TGTGCCAGCAGTTACTCGGGGGGTAGCCAAGAGACCCAGTACTTC
TRBV6-5,-,TRBJ2-1,-,CASSYPGQRGYNEQFF,TGTGCCAGCAGTTACCCGGGACAGCGGGGGTACAATGAGCAGTTCTTC
TRBV10-1,-,TRBJ2-7,-,CASSGRRGRWAGPFSSYEQYF,TGCGCCAGCAGTGGTCGTAGAGGCCGATGGGCAGGGCCCTTCAGCTCCTACGAGCAGTACTTC
TRBV4-3,-,TRBJ1-1,-,CASSQEQAGGTEAFF,TGCGCCAGCAGCCAAGAGCAGGCTGGAGGAACTGAAGCTTTCTTT
TRBV30,-,TRBJ2-5,-,CAWSVEAPGTQYF,TGTGCCTGGAGTGTAGAGGCGCCTGGGACCCAGTACTTC
TRBV30,-,TRBJ1-5,few,CAWSVPGGNNQPQHF,TGTGCCTGGAGTGTACCGGGGGGCAACAATCAGCCCCAGCATTTT
TRBV5-1,-,TRBJ2-2,-,CASSHSSGGTMNTGELFF,TGCGCCAGCAGCCACAGCTCCGGGGGAACAATGAACACCGGGGAGCTGTTTTTT
TRBV7-2,-,TRBJ1-1,-,CASSLAGVGGEAFF,TGTGCCAGCAGCTTAGCGGGGGTTGGGGGCGAAGCTTTCTTT
TRBV18,-,TRBJ1-1,-,CASSPARGTEAFF,TGTGCCAGCTCACCCGCCAGGGGCACTGAAGCTTTCTTT
TRBV7-9,-,TRBJ1-2,-,CASSLAGANYGYTF,TGTGCCAGCAGCTTAGCAGGGGCTAACTATGGCTACACCTTC
TRBV6-2/TRBV6-3,-,TRBJ1-5,-,CASSWGGRQPQHF,TGTGCCAGCAGTTGGGGGGGCCGGCAGCCCCAGCATTTT
TRBV7-9,-,TRBJ1-1,few,CASSLDRLRSQGTEAFF,TGTGCCAGCAGCTTAGATAGATTGAGGTCCCAGGGCACTGAAGCTTTCTTT
TRBV6-5,TRBD1,TRBJ1-1,-,CASRPQGAGTEAFF,TGTGCCAGCAGGCCCCAGGGGGCCGGCACTGAAGCTTTCTTT
TRBV6-1,-,TRBJ1-6,-,CASSEVGGSSYNSPLHF,TGTGCCAGCAGTGAAGTAGGCGGTAGCTCCTATAATTCACCCCTCCACTTT
TRBV7-2,TRBD2,TRBJ2-7,-,CASSLLADLYEQYF,TGTGCCAGCAGCTTACTAGCGGATCTCTACGAGCAGTACTTC
TRBV10-3,-,TRBJ1-1,-,CAISGITGKGTEAFF,TGTGCCATCAGTGGGATCACAGGGAAGGGCACTGAAGCTTTCTTT
TRBV27,TRBD1,TRBJ2-7,-,CASSFPPGTGRGYEQYF,TGTGCCAGCAGTTTCCCTCCAGGGACAGGAAGGGGGTACGAGCAGTACTTC
TRBV4-2,-,TRBJ1-5,-,CASSQDLSRHPEDQPQHF,TGTGCCAGCAGCCAAGATCTGTCACGGCACCCGGAGGATCAGCCCCAGCATTTT
TRBV13,-,TRBJ2-3,-,CASSQGDGGQYF,TGTGCCAGCAGCCAAGGGGACGGGGGGCAGTATTTT
TRBV27,TRBD2,TRBJ2-3,-,CASSSARTSGVTDTQYF,TGTGCCAGCAGTTCCGCTCGGACTAGCGGGGTCACAGATACGCAGTATTTT
TRBV5-1,TRBD1,TRBJ1-2,-,CASSPGQGGYTF,TGCGCCAGCAGCCCCGGACAGGGAGGCTACACCTTC
TRBV6-6,TRBD2,TRBJ2-6,-,CASSPIGGGQKGSGANVLTF,TGTGCCAGCAGCCCCATCGGCGGGGGGCAGAAGGGTTCTGGGGCCAACGTCCTGACTTTC
TRBV4-1,TRBD2,TRBJ2-1,-,CASSPRGGLNEQFF,TGCGCCAGCAGCCCCCGCGGGGGTCTCAATGAGCAGTTCTTC
TRBV12-3/TRBV12-4,-,TRBJ1-2,-,CASSQGMGYGYTF,TGTGCCAGCAGTCAGGGGATGGGGTATGGCTACACCTTC
TRBV5-1,TRBD1,TRBJ1-3,-,CASSVDRGDTIYF,TGCGCCAGCAGCGTGGACAGGGGAGACACCATATATTTT
TRBV6-4,TRBD1,TRBJ1-2,-,CASSDSQGGGYTF,TGTGCCAGCAGTGACTCACAGGGGGGCGGCTACACCTTC
TRBV15,TRBD1,TRBJ2-5,-,CATGGTGKETQYF,TGTGCCACCGGAGGGACAGGGAAAGAGACCCAGTACTTC
TRBV6-2/TRBV6-3,TRBD2,TRBJ2-7,few,CASSIAGAHYEQYF,TGTGCCAGCAGTATAGCGGGGGCTCACTACGAGCAGTACTTC
TRBV5-1,TRBD1,TRBJ1-1,-,CASSRPGQANTEAFF,TGCGCCAGCAGTCGTCCGGGACAGGCCAACACTGAAGCTTTCTTT
TRBV20-1,-,TRBJ2-3,-,CSASGRGATDTQYF,TGCAGTGCTAGTGGTCGGGGGGCCACAGATACGCAGTATTTT
TRBV4-3,TRBD1,TRBJ2-2,-,CASSQERDRGTGELFF,TGCGCCAGCAGCCAAGAGAGGGACAGGGGCACCGGGGAGCTGTTTTTT
TRBV19,-,TRBJ1-4,-,CASTWAINEKLFF,TGTGCCAGTACGTGGGCGATTAATGAAAAACTGTTTTTT
TRBV6-5,TRBD1,TRBJ2-2,-,CASRDRGAGELFF,TGTGCCAGCAGAGACAGGGGAGCCGGGGAGCTGTTTTTT
TRBV29-1,TRBD1,TRBJ1-5,-,CSGQGGAGQPQHF,TGCAGCGGACAGGGGGGGGCTGGTCAGCCCCAGCATTTT
TRBV28,TRBD2,TRBJ2-7,few,CASSLGLAAEQYF,TGTGCCAGCAGTTTGGGGCTAGCGGCCGAGCAGTACTTC
TRBV28,TRBD1,TRBJ1-1,few,CASSSGQGVLTEAFF,TGTGCCAGCAGTTCAGGACAGGGGGTGCTTACTGAAGCTTTCTTT